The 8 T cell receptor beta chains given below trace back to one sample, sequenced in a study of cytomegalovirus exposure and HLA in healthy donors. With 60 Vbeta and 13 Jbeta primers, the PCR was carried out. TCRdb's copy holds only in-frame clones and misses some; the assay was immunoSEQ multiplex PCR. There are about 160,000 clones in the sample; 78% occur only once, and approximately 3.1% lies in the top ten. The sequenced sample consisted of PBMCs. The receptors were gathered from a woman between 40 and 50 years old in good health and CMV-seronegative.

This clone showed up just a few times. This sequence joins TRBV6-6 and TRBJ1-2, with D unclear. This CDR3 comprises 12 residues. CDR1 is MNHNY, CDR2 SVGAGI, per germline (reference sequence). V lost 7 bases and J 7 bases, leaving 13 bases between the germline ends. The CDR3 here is CASTPTAGGYTF. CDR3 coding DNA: TGTGCCAGCACTCCTACAGCGGGTGGCTACACCTTC.

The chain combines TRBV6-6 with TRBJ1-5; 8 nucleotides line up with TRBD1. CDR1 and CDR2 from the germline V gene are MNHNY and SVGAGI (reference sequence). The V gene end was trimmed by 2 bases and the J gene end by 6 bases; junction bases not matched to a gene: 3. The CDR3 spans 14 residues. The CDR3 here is CASSYDGQGQPQHF. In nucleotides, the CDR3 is TGTGCCAGCAGTTACGATGGACAGGGTCAGCCCCAGCATTTT.

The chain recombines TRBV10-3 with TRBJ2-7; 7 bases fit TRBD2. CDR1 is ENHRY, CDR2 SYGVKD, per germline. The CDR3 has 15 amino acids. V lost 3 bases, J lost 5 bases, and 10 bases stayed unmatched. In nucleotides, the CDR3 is TGTGCCATCAGTGACCTTAAGACTAGCCCCCACGAGCAGTACTTC. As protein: CAISDLKTSPHEQYF.

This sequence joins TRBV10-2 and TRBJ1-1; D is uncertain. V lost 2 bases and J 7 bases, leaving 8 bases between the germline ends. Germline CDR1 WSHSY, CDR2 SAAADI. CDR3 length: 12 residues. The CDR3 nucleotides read TGCGCCAGCAGTGAGCTAGAAATTGAAGCTTTCTTT. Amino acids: CASSELEIEAFF.

The CDR3 is CASSYVKTAEAFF. As DNA, the CDR3 is TGTGCCAGCAGTTACGTCAAGACAGCAGAAGCTTTCTTT. The chain is built from TRBV6-5 and TRBJ1-1, with D tentatively TRBD1 (5 bases). Trimming took 2 bases from V and 8 from J, leaving 12 bases between them. From germline, CDR1 is MNHEY and CDR2 SVGAGI. This CDR3 region has 13 residues.

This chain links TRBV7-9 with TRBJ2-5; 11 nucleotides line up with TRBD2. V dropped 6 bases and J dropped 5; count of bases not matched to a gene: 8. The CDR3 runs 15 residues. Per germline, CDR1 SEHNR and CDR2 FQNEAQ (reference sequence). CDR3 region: CASSSVAGGPETQYF. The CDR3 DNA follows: TGTGCCAGCAGTTCGGTAGCGGGGGGGCCTGAGACCCAGTACTTC.

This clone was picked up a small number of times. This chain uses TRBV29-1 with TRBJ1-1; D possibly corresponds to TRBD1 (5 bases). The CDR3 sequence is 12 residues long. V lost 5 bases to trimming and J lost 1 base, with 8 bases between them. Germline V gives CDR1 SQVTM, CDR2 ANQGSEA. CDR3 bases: TGCAGCGTTCGACAGACGAACACTGAAGCTTTCTTT. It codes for CSVRQTNTEAFF.

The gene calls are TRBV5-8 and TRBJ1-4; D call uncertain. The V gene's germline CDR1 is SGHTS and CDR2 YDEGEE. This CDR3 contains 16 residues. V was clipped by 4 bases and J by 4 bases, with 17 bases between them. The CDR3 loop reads CASSLTSDAFNEKLFF. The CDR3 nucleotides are TGTGCCAGCAGCCTAACCAGCGACGCTTTTAATGAAAAACTGTTTTTT.